These 12 T cell receptor beta chains were all obtained from the same sample, sequenced in a study of T cells after yellow fever vaccination. TCRdb fed the 5' RACE reads into MiXCR, producing one record per CDR3 protein. The sample lists about 580,000 distinct CDR3 sequences, 17% occurring once. Specimen: PBMCs, collected less than 6 days after the first yellow fever vaccination. The receptors stem from a man younger than 35 who received the YFV17D yellow fever vaccine.

The V gene is TRBV7-3, the J gene TRBJ2-2, with D possibly TRBD1 on 5 matching bases. This CDR3 has 15 residues. Trimming took 1 base from V and 4 from J, leaving 10 bases between them. CDR1 and CDR2 from the germline V gene are SGHTA and FQGTGA. The CDR3 sequence is CASSLIGDSTGELFF. DNA of the CDR3: TGTGCCAGCAGCTTAATAGGGGATTCCACCGGGGAGCTGTTTTTT.

This clonotype was seen only a few times. This chain joins TRBV7-2 and TRBJ2-3; D is unclear. V gave up 5 bases and J gave up 5 bases, with 8 bases separating them. Per germline, CDR1 SGHTA and CDR2 FQGNSA. This CDR3 has 12 residues. This CDR3 is CASSDTGDTQYF. The CDR3 coding sequence is TGTGCCAGCAGCGACACGGGAGATACGCAGTATTTT.

This chain uses TRBV4-3 with TRBJ2-3, with 8 bases lining up with TRBD2. Looked up from germline, CDR1 is LGHNA and CDR2 is YSLEER. V lost 4 bases, J lost 6 bases, and 15 bases stayed unmatched. The CDR3 has 17 residues. The CDR3 DNA is TGCGCCAGCAGCCCAAGATACAGCGGGGGTGGTGAGGATACGCAGTATTTT. This sequence encodes CASSPRYSGGGEDTQYF.

This clonotype appeared many times. One end of the junction is discordant with germline, which a read error may explain. The chain uses TRBV12-3 or TRBV12-4 and TRBJ2-5; D not resolved. The CDR3 sequence is 11 residues long. The chain's CDR3 is CASSFRETQYF. As DNA, the CDR3 is TGCGCCAGCAGCTTCCGGGAGACCCAGTACTTC.

This clonotype has a count of ten or more. The chain recombines TRBV10-2 with TRBJ2-1; possibly TRBD2 for D (5 bases). This CDR3 comprises 13 residues. Germline loops: CDR1 WSHSY, CDR2 SAAADI. Trimming took 6 bases from V and 4 from J, leaving 10 bases between them. This chain's CDR3 is CASRTGMYNEQFF. DNA of the CDR3: TGCGCCAGCAGGACCGGGATGTACAATGAGCAGTTCTTC.

This clonotype has only a few counts. V gene TRBV19 combines with J gene TRBJ2-1; no clear D gene. V dropped 4 bases and J dropped 6 bases, with 13 bases sitting between them. Germline CDR1 is LNHDA and CDR2 is SQIVND (reference sequence). The CDR3 loop spans 14 amino acids. The CDR3 reads CASSTLAGPNEQFF. In nucleotides, the CDR3 is TGTGCCAGTAGTACCCTGGCCGGACCCAATGAGCAGTTCTTC.

The chain combines TRBV5-1 with TRBJ2-5, with 8 nucleotides matching TRBD1. Trimming removed 4 bases from V and 5 bases from J; junction bases left unmatched: 7. This CDR3 contains 14 residues. Germline V gene data show CDR1 as SGHRS and CDR2 as YFSETQ. The CDR3 loop is CASSRTGFIETQYF. The CDR3 coding sequence is TGCGCCAGCAGCCGGACAGGGTTTATTGAGACCCAGTACTTC.

In this sample, this clonotype turned up a few times. The rearrangement links TRBV15 to TRBJ2-5, with 12 bases identical to TRBD1. Germline V gene sequence: CDR1 LNHNV, CDR2 YYDKDF (reference sequence). Unmatched junction bases numbered 1, after V lost 3 bases and J lost 5 bases. This CDR3 comprises 14 residues. The CDR3 DNA follows: TGTGCCACCAGCAGGGGACAGGGGGCGGAGACCCAGTACTTC. It specifies CATSRGQGAETQYF.

This sequence joins TRBV6-2 or TRBV6-3 and TRBJ2-7; 10 bases are shared with TRBD2. The J segment lost 4 bases and the V segment lost 0 bases, leaving 9 bases of the junction unmatched. This CDR3 comprises 17 residues. Germline CDR1 reads MNHEY; CDR2 reads SVGEGT. CDR3 residues: CASSYSISASGGYEQYF. The CDR3 DNA is TGTGCCAGCAGTTACTCGATCTCCGCTAGCGGGGGATACGAGCAGTACTTC.

This chain uses TRBV18 with TRBJ2-5, with no clear D. This CDR3 has 16 residues. Germline assignment: CDR1 KGHSH and CDR2 LQKENI. V was shortened by 6 bases and J by 5 bases, with 22 bases between the two germline ends. CDR3 sequence (DNA): TGTGCCAGCTCGCCGGTGAGGCGAGGCGGCAATGAGACCCAGTACTTC. Translating gives CASSPVRRGGNETQYF. Variable domain in full (rest from reference TRBV18 and TRBJ2-5): NAGVMQNPRHLVRRRGQEARLRCSPMKGHSHVYWYRQLPEEGLKFMVYLQKENIIDESGMPKERFSAEFPKEGPSILRIQQVVRGDSAAYFCASSPVRRGGNETQYFGPGTRLLVL.

This clonotype was recorded a few times. The rearrangement joins TRBV6-1 to TRBJ1-2; D is uncertain. CDR1 is MNHNS, CDR2 SASEGT, per germline. CDR3 length: 13 residues. The ends were cut back, 6 bases at V and 6 bases at J, with 14 bases in the middle. The CDR3 DNA reads as TGTGCCAGCAGCAATGGGCCCGTTGATGGCTACACCTTC. This translates into CASSNGPVDGYTF.

CDR3 in DNA: TGCAGCGCCCGGTCGGGCACTGAAGCTTTCTTT. It is translated as CSARSGTEAFF. The gene calls are TRBV29-1 and TRBJ1-1; D unresolved. This CDR3 comprises 11 residues. CDR1 SQVTM and CDR2 ANQGSEA come from the germline V gene. V shed 7 bases and J shed 4 bases, with 10 bases lying between them. Together with reference TRBV29-1 and TRBJ1-1, the CDR3 gives the full variable domain: SAVISQKPSRDICQRGTSLTIQCQVDSQVTMMFWYRQQPGQSLTLIATANQGSEATYESGFVIDKFPISRPNLTFSTLTVSNMSPEDSSIYLCSARSGTEAFFGQGTRLTVV.